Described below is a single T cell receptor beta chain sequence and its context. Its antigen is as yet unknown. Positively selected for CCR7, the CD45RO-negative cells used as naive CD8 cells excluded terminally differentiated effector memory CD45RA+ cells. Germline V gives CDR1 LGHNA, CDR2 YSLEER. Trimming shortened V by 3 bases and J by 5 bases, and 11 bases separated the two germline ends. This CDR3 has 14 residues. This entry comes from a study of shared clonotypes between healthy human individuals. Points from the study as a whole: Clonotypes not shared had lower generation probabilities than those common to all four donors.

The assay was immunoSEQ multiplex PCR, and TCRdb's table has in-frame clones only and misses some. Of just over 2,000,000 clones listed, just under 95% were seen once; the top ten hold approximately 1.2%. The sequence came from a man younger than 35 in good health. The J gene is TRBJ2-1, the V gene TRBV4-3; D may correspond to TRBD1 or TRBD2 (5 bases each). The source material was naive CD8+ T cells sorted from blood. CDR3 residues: CASSQGDVDNEQFF. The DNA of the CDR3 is TGCGCCAGCAGCCAGGGGGACGTTGACAATGAGCAGTTCTTC.